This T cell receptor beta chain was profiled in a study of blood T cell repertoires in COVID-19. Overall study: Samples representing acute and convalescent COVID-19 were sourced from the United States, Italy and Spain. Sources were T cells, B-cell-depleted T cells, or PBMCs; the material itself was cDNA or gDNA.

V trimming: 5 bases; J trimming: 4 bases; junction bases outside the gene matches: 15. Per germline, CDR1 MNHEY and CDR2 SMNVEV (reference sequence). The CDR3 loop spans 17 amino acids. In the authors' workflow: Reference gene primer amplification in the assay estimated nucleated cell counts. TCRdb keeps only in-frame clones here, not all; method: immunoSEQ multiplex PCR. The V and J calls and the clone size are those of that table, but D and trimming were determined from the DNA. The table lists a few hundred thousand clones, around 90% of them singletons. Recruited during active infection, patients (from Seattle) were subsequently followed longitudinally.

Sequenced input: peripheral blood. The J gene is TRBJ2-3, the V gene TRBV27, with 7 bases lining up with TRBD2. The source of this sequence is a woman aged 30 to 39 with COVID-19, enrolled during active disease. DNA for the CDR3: TGTGCCAGCAGTCCGTCCCCAGGGCGGGAGCTAGCAGATACGCAGTATTTT. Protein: CASSPSPGRELADTQYF.